This T cell receptor beta chain was retrieved from a study of T cell clones after liver transplantation. Study details: In this trial, immunosuppression withdrawal was attempted within 2 years of liver transplant. Post-transplant blood was tracked for graft-donor-reactive T cell clones identified in a pre-transplant mixed lymphocyte reaction. Whole-study results and caveats: Compared with third party-reactive sequences, donor-reactive ones declined more, independent of withdrawal success.

Remarks on this clone: Its antigen is as yet unknown.

The CDR3 is made up of 15 amino acids. Germline CDR1 SEHNR, CDR2 FQNEAQ (reference sequence). V was trimmed by 0 bases and J by 2 bases, leaving 9 bases between them. Sequencing was performed with immunoSEQ multiplex PCR; in TCRdb, only in-frame clones are kept and a portion is missing. The profile covers 50,000 to 70,000 clones, with roughly 70% appearing a single time and approximately 3% taken by the ten largest. This specimen was CD4+ T cells from blood, taken at the approximately 16-month timepoint. The receptor was derived from a human patient who received a liver transplant. Some T cells may be the graft donor's. The chain carries TRBV7-9 and TRBJ2-3; TRBD2 is a possible D gene (5 bases). The CDR3 sequence: CASSLAGVITDTQYF. In DNA form, the CDR3 reads TGTGCCAGCAGCTTAGCCGGGGTCATCACAGATACGCAGTATTTT.